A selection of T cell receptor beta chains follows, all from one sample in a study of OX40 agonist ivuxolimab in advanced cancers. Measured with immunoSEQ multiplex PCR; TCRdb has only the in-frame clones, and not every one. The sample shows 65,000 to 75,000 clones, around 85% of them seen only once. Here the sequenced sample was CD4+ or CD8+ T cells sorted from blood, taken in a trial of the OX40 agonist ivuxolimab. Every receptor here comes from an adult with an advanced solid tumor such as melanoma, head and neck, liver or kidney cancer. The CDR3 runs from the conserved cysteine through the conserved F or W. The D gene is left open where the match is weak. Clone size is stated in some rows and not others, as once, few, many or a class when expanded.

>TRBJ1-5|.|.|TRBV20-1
TGCAGTGCTGGAAATCAGCCCCAGCATTTT
CSAGNQPQHF
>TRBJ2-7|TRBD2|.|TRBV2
TGTGCCAGCACGCCGCGGGGGAGGCCCTACGAGCAGTACTTC
CASTPRGRPYEQYF
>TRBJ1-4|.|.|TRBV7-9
TGTGCCAGCACCGGGGGTACGAAACTGTTTTTT
CASTGGTKLFF
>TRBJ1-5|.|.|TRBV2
TGTGCCAGCAGTGAAGTATCGGCAGGCGATCAGCCCCAGCATTTT
CASSEVSAGDQPQHF
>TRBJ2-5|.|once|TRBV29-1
TGCAGCGTTGAAGTAGACCGGGAGACCCAGTACTTC
CSVEVDRETQYF
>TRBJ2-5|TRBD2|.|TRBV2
TGTGCCAGCAGTGGGGCTAGCGGGGCGTACCAAGAGACCCAGTACTTC
CASSGASGAYQETQYF
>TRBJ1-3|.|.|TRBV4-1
TGCGCCAGCAGCCAAGGTGGGGGCCTCTCTGGAAACACCATATATTTT
CASSQGGGLSGNTIYF
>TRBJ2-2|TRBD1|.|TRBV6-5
TGTGCCAGCAGTCGGGGACAGGGTAACACCGGGGAGCTGTTTTTT
CASSRGQGNTGELFF
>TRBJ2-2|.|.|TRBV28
TGTGCCAGCAGGTGGGGTCGAAGGGGGTCCACCGGGGAGCTGTTTTTT
CASRWGRRGSTGELFF
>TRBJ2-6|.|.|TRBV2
TGTGCCAGCAGTGAATTCGATCCTTTCCCCTCTGGGGCCAACGTCCTGACTTTC
CASSEFDPFPSGANVLTF
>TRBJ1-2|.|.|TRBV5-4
TGTGCCAGCAGCTTGGGTGGGAGCGGAGCCTATGGCTACACCTTC
CASSLGGSGAYGYTF
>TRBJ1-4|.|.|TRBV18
TGTGCCAGCTCCCGGAGCGAGGGTTCTAATGAAAAACTGTTTTTT
CASSRSEGSNEKLFF
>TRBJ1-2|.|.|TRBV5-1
TGCGCCAGCAGCTTGGTTGGGTCGGACTATGGCTACACCTTC
CASSLVGSDYGYTF
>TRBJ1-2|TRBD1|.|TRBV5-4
TGTGCCAGCAGCCAGGGGGCTGGGGATGGCTACACCTTC
CASSQGAGDGYTF
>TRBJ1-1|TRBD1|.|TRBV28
TGTGCCAGCAGTCCCCCCGAGACAGGGAGGGCGGCTGAAGCTTTCTTT
CASSPPETGRAAEAFF
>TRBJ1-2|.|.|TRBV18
TGTGCCAGCTCATCCCTAGGGCAGGAACACTATGGCTACACCTTC
CASSSLGQEHYGYTF
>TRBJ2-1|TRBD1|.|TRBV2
TGTGCCACACTGGGGACAGAAGATAATGAGCAGTTCTTC
CATLGTEDNEQFF
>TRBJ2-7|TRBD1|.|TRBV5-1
TGCGCCAGCAGCCAAATACCGGGACAGGGTTACGAGCAGTACTTC
CASSQIPGQGYEQYF
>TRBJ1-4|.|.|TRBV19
TGTGCCAGTAGAAGGGACTTTGCTAATGAAAAACTGTTTTTT
CASRRDFANEKLFF
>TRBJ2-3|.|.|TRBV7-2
TGTGCCAGCAGCTTAGAGTCCCTGGTCACAGATACGCAGTATTTT
CASSLESLVTDTQYF
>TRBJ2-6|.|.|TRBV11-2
TGTGCCAGCAGCTTAGGCCGCTCTGGGGCCAACGTCCTGACTTTC
CASSLGRSGANVLTF
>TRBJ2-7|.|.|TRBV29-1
TGCAGCGTTGAACTTACCGGCCCGGACACCTACGAGCAGTACTTC
CSVELTGPDTYEQYF
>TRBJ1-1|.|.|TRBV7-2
TGTGCCAGCAGCCGTCCCTGGGGGAACACTGAAGCTTTCTTT
CASSRPWGNTEAFF
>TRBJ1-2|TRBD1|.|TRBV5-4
TGTGCCAGCAGTAAGCAGGGGGCTCATGGCTACACCTTC
CASSKQGAHGYTF
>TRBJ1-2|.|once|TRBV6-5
TGTGCCAGCGGGGACATCTATGGCTACACCTTC
CASGDIYGYTF
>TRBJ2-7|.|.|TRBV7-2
TGTGCCAGCAGCCTGGACGGAGTCTCCTACGAGCAGTACTTC
CASSLDGVSYEQYF
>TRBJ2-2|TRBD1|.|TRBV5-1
TGCGCCAGCAGGGACCCGGGACAGGGGTTCGCCGGGGAGCTGTTTTTT
CASRDPGQGFAGELFF
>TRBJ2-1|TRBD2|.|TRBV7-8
TGTGCCAGCAGCTGGCTAGCGGGGGGGGGCGATGAGCAGTTCTTC
CASSWLAGGGDEQFF
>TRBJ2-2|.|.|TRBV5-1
TGCGCCAGCCTATCGCAGACAAACACCGGGGAGCTGTTTTTT
CASLSQTNTGELFF
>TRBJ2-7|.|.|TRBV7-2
TGTGCCAGCAGCTTACTTCTATACGAGCAGTACTTC
CASSLLLYEQYF
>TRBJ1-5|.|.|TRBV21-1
TGTGCCAGTAAAAATAGCAATCAGCCCCAGCATTTT
CASKNSNQPQHF
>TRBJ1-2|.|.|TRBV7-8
TGTGCCAGCAGCTTGGGGCCTTTTATTACAAGGAACTATGGCTACACCTTC
CASSLGPFITRNYGYTF
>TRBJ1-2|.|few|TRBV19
TGTGCCAGTAGTATAGATTCGGGCGATGGCTACACCTTC
CASSIDSGDGYTF
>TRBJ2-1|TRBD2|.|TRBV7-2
TGTGCCAGCAGCTTAGCGCGGACTAGCGGGATTATTTTCTTC
CASSLARTSGIIFF
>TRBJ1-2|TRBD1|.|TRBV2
TGTGCCAGCAGACCCAGGACAGGGGATCGCGGCTACACCTTC
CASRPRTGDRGYTF
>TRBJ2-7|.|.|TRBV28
TGTGCCAGCAGCGCATCCGCGGTCGAGCAGTACTTC
CASSASAVEQYF
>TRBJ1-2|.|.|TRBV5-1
TGCGCCAGCAGCCTGTCCCCCCTAAACTATGGCTACACCTTC
CASSLSPLNYGYTF
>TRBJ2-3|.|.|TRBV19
TGTGCCAGTAGTATAGATCGGGCAGACACAGATACGCAGTATTTT
CASSIDRADTDTQYF
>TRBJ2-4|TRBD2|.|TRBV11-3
TGTGCCAGCAGCCCGCGGGAGGGCAACTCCATTCAGTACTTC
CASSPREGNSIQYF
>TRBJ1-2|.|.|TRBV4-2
TGTGCCAGCAGCCAAGGGGGGCAAAATCACTATGGCTACACCTTC
CASSQGGQNHYGYTF
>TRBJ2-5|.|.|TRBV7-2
TGTGCCAGCAGCTTAAGACCCCAAGAGACCCAGTACTTC
CASSLRPQETQYF
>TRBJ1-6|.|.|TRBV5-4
TGTGCCAGCAGCTTGGCCCAGGTCCATTCACCCCTCCACTTT
CASSLAQVHSPLHF